Below, 5 T cell receptor beta chains from the same sample are listed, as sequenced in a study of tumor-infiltrating lymphocytes in primary liver carcinoma. Making TCR beta cDNA involved around 500 ng total RNA and a constant-region primer. The TCR beta library was amplified through three nested multiplex PCR rounds in a modified ARM-PCR procedure. It was with TRBV1-TRBV30 forward primers and a C-beta reverse primer that the first two PCR rounds were run, at roughly 9 cycles each. TCRdb processed the multiplex PCR reads anew with MiXCR; each CDR3 protein has one entry. The sample has 85,000 to 100,000 distinct CDR3 sequences, roughly 70% seen once. Unsorted bulk tissue (roughly 19-31 mg) underwent RNA and DNA co-extraction. The sample taken for sequencing was tumor-adjacent normal liver tissue. The source is a man aged 35 to 55 with primary liver carcinoma and hepatitis B virus infection.

In regard to this clonotype: A much larger clonotype is one base distant, so this may be a read error. The chain couples TRBV5-6 to TRBJ2-1; no clear D. The CDR3 length is 14 residues. Looked up from germline, CDR1 is SGHDT and CDR2 is YYEEEE. The CDR3 sequence is CANSLENSYNEQFF. The CDR3, as DNA: TGTGCCAACAGCTTGGAGAACTCCTACAATGAGCAGTTCTTC.

As regards this clonotype: A read error may explain this, as a much larger clone is one base away. The chain joins TRBV5-5 to TRBJ1-4, with no clear D. Germline V CDR1 and CDR2: SGHKS, YYEKEE (reference sequence). The CDR3 contains 15 residues. Trimming left V 4 bases short and J 8 bases short, with 18 bases between. CDR3 sequence reads: CASSPHLGPLEKLFF. The CDR3 bases are TGTGCCAGCAGCCCCCATCTAGGACCGTTGGAAAAACTGTTTTTT.

Comment on this clonotype: One end of the junction is discordant with germline, which a read error may explain. The J gene is TRBJ1-5, the V gene TRBV24-1, with a weak D call TRBD1 (5 bases). CDR3 size: 17 residues. Per germline, CDR1 KGHDR and CDR2 SFDVKD. The CDR3 bases are TGTGCCACCAGTGATTCGGGACGTGTGGGGAGTAATCAGTCCCAGCATTTT. Protein product: CATSDSGRVGSNQSQHF.

CDR3 amino acids: CASSLEGLGDQYF. CDR3 nucleotide sequence: TGCGCCAGCAGCTTGGAGGGGCTGGGCGATCAGTACTTC. The chain uses TRBV5-1 and TRBJ2-7; a possible D gene is TRBD1 (5 bases). Germline V gene sequence: CDR1 SGHRS, CDR2 YFSETQ. Trimming took off 0 bases at V and 10 bases at J, with 14 bases between the two ends. CDR3 length equals 13 residues. The full variable domain, in which reference TRBV5-1 and TRBJ2-7 provide the parts outside the CDR3, is KAGVTQTPRYLIKTRGQQVTLSCSPISGHRSVSWYQQTPGQGLQFLFEYFSETQRNKGNFPGRFSGRQFSNSRSEMNVSTLELGDSALYLCASSLEGLGDQYFGPGTRLTVT.

This clonotype was seen only once. At one end the junction does not follow the germline gene, possibly because of a read error. The chain recombines TRBV5-5 with TRBJ2-5; possible D gene TRBD2, 6 bases. The CDR3 is 16 residues long. Germline V gene data show CDR1 as SGHKS and CDR2 as YYEKEE (reference sequence). Here the CDR3 reads CASSLSSGSEGETQYF. CDR3 DNA sequence: TGTGCCAGCAGCTTATCCTCCGGGTCGGAGGGAGAGACCCAATACTTC. The full variable domain, rest sourced from reference TRBV5-5 and TRBJ2-5, is DAGVTQSPTHLIKTRGQQVTLRCSPISGHKSVSWYQQVLGQGPQFIFQYYEKEERGRGNFPDRFSARQFPNYSSELNVNALLLGDSALYLCASSLSSGSEGETQYFGPGTRLLVL.